This T cell receptor (beta chain) was found in a study of control samples from healthy donors and cancer patients. The CDR3 covers 13 residues. Trimming removed 4 bases at V and 2 bases at J, with 9 bases between. CDR1 and CDR2 from the germline V gene are SGHRS and YFSETQ. Data came from immunoSEQ multiplex PCR; TCRdb stores just in-frame clones and leaves some out. Here the sample spans around 130,000 clones, 80% to 90% being singletons. The sequenced sample was blood. The TCR comes from a man aged 25 to 45 in good health. The rearrangement uses TRBV5-1 and TRBJ1-1; tentatively, D is TRBD1 (5 bases). This CDR3 reads CASSQGLNTEAFF. The CDR3 coding sequence is TGCGCCAGCAGCCAGGGTCTTAACACTGAAGCTTTCTTT.